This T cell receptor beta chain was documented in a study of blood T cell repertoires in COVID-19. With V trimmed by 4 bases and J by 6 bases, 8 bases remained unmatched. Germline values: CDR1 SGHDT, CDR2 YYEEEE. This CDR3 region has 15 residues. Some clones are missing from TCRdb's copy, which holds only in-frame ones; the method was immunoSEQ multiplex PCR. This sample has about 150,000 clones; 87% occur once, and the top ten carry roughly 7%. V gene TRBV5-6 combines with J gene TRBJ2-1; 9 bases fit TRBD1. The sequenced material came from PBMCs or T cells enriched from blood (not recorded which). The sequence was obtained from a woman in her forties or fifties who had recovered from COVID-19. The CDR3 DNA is TGTGCCAGCAGCAACCGGGACAGGGATAGCAATGAGCAGTTCTTC. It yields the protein CASSNRDRDSNEQFF. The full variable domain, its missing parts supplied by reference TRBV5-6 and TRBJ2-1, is DAGVTQSPTHLIKTRGQQVTLRCSPKSGHDTVSWYQQALGQGPQFIFQYYEEEERQRGNFPDRFSGHQFPNYSSELNVNALLLGDSALYLCASSNRDRDSNEQFFGPGTRLTVL.